This entry describes one T cell receptor (beta chain). Its antigen is not identified. This sample is drawn from a study of CD8+ T cells in alopecia areata. The study's findings and limits: Tofacitinib did not eliminate many expanded lesional clones from scalp or blood. It was lesional scalp, especially alopecia totalis/universalis, that showed higher clonality than normal scalp.

Indicated treatment: oral pan-JAK inhibitor, 5-10 mg twice daily. TCR sequencing used cDNA made by reverse transcription of extracted RNA. Data came from immunoSEQ multiplex PCR; TCRdb stores just in-frame clones and leaves some out. The sample carries 100,000 to 150,000 clones, 61% recorded once. This specimen consisted of CD4+ T cells sorted from blood, obtained at week 4, from a patient treated with tofacitinib. This receptor was identified in a human donor with alopecia areata.

The CDR3, as DNA: TGTGCCTGGAGTCACACAGGGGGCGGTCAGCCCCAGCATTTT. Protein: CAWSHTGGGQPQHF. The V and J genes are TRBV30 and TRBJ1-5, with 9 bases fitting TRBD1. There are 14 residues in the CDR3. The V gene end was trimmed by 2 bases and the J gene end by 6 bases; junction bases not matched to a gene: 5. Germline-derived CDR1 and CDR2 are GTSNPN and SVGIG (reference sequence).